This note documents a single T cell receptor beta chain sequence. The CDR3 totals 13 residues. Germline CDR1 and CDR2: SGHDN and FVKESK. V was clipped by 0 bases and J by 14 bases, with 16 bases between them. This sample is drawn from a study of blood T cell repertoires in COVID-19. On the study more broadly: From the United States, Italy and Spain came samples of acute and convalescent COVID-19.

Only in-frame clones appear in the TCRdb table, and some are missing; sequencing was by immunoSEQ multiplex PCR. The repertoire includes 120,000 to 150,000 clones, 88% of them detected once, and 1.5% sits in the top ten. The source of this sequence is a woman in her sixties with acute or convalescent COVID-19. Sample: peripheral blood. V is TRBV14 and J is TRBJ1-2; D is uncertain. DNA for the CDR3: TGTGCCAGCAGCCAAGATCTCAGAGGGCCTCGTACCTTC. This translates into CASSQDLRGPRTF.